The T cell receptor (beta chain) under discussion was sequenced for a study of CD4 T cells in relation to SARS-CoV-2 and coronaviruses. Study at large: A couple of subjects were Hispanic; patients were about eight males and a handful of females. Crossreactive spike epitopes shared across donors were mapped to their HLA restriction.

This CDR3 contains 15 residues. The trim removed 7 bases at V and 3 bases at J, leaving 8 bases unmatched. CDR1 is SGHRS, CDR2 YFSETQ, per germline. Method: immunoSEQ multiplex PCR; TCRdb's copy keeps in-frame clones and lacks some. The sample lists about 54,000 clones; under 95% were seen once. General study points: About 65% of donors had memory CD4+ clonotypes crossrecognizing SARS-CoV-2 and common cold coronavirus spike.

Note on this clone: The target antigen is unknown.

The TCR comes from an adult with COVID-19. Source material: naive CD4+ T cells from PBMCs. Subset specified: naive CD4+ T cells isolated by negative enrichment. This chain connects TRBV5-1 to TRBJ2-2, with 8 bases fitting TRBD2. CDR3 in amino acids: CASQYLAGDTGELFF. The CDR3 DNA is TGCGCCAGCCAATATCTAGCGGGTGACACCGGGGAGCTGTTTTTT.